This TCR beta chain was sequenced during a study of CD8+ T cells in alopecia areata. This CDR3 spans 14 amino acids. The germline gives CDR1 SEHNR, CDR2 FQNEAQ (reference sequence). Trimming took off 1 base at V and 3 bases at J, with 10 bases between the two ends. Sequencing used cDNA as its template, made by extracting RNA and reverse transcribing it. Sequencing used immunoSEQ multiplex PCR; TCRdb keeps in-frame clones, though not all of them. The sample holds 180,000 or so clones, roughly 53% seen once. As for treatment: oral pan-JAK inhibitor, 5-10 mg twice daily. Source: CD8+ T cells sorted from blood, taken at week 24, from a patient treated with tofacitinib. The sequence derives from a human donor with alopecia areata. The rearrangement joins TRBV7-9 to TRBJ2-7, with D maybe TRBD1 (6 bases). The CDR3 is CASSLVQGIYEQYF. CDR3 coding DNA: TGTGCCAGCAGCTTAGTACAGGGAATCTACGAGCAGTACTTC.